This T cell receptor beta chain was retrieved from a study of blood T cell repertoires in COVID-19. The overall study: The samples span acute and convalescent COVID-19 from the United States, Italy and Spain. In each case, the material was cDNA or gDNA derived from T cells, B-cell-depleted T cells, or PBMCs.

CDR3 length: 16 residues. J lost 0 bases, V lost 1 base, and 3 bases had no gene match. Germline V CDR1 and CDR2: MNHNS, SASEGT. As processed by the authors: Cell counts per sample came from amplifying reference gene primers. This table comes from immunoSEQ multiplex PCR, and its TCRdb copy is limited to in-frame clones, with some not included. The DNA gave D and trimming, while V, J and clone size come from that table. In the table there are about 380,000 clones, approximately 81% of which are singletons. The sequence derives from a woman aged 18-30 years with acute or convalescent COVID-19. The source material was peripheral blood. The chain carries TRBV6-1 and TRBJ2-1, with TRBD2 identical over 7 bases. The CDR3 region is CASSEGRGSSYNEQFF. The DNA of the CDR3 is TGTGCCAGCAGTGAAGGGCGGGGGAGCTCCTACAATGAGCAGTTCTTC.